This T cell receptor beta chain was identified in a study of cytomegalovirus exposure and HLA in healthy donors. Notes on the study in general: Among TCR beta chains, those listed as cytomegalovirus-associated numbered about 150.

Separate from the roughly 670-subject first cohort, the approximately 130-subject validation cohort was the one that the donors belonged to. The protocol was immunoSEQ multiplex PCR, while the TCRdb copy is restricted to in-frame clones and leaves out a portion. The top ten hold less than 2% of the sample, which has approximately 130,000 clones, roughly 89% seen once. Looked up from germline, CDR1 is SNHLY and CDR2 is FYNNEI. Trimming took off 0 bases at V and 2 bases at J, with 9 bases between the two ends. CDR3 length: 15 amino acids. Of note for this clone: What it binds is unknown.

The chain recombines TRBV2 with TRBJ2-3; a possible D gene is TRBD2 (5 bases). The source of this sequence is a woman aged 18 to 35 in good health and CMV-seronegative. Input material: PBMCs. CDR3 region: CASSEAGLATDTQYF. CDR3 coding DNA: TGTGCCAGCAGTGAAGCTGGACTTGCCACAGATACGCAGTATTTT. Drawing the rest from reference TRBV2 and TRBJ2-3, the complete variable domain is EPEVTQTPSHQVTQMGQEVILRCVPISNHLYFYWYRQILGQKVEFLVSFYNNEISEKSEIFDDQFSVERPDGSNFTLKIRSTKLEDSAMYFCASSEAGLATDTQYFGPGTRLTVL.